The 9 T cell receptor beta chains below were found in one sample sequenced in a study of T cell responses to AZD1222 COVID-19 vaccine. The table came from immunoSEQ multiplex PCR; TCRdb's copy has only in-frame clones and leaves some out. The repertoire consists of about 99,000 clones, with 70% to 90% occurring once and the leading ten covering around 19%. The specimen comprised peripheral blood, sampled on day 0 of AZD1222 vaccination. The receptors derive from an adult in good health.

The V gene is TRBV29-1, the J gene TRBJ2-1; no firm D call. Germline-derived CDR1 and CDR2 are SQVTM and ANQGSEA. Trimming stripped 0 bases from V and 5 bases from J, with 8 bases between. This CDR3 is 13 amino acids long. The CDR3 here is CSVEEFRDNEQFF. The CDR3 nucleotides are TGCAGCGTTGAAGAGTTCCGCGACAATGAGCAGTTCTTC.

The count of this clone is one. The V and J genes are TRBV19 and TRBJ1-5, with a tentative D call TRBD1 (6 bases). The germline V and J ends were trimmed by 0 bases and 1 base, with 25 bases remaining between them. The germline gives CDR1 LNHDA, CDR2 SQIVND (reference sequence). This CDR3 comprises 21 residues. The CDR3 loop reads CASSIDLTGTRLPWSNQPQHF. Written as DNA, the CDR3 is TGTGCCAGTAGTATAGATCTGACCGGGACACGGCTCCCTTGGAGCAATCAGCCCCAGCATTTT.

The gene calls are TRBV6-5 and TRBJ1-2, with D maybe TRBD1 (6 bases). V was pared by 5 bases and J by 9 bases, with 13 bases between. This CDR3 has 12 residues. CDR1 and CDR2 (germline): MNHEY, SVGAGI. This CDR3 reads CASSTDSVSYTF. The CDR3 DNA follows: TGTGCCAGCAGTACGGACAGTGTCAGCTACACCTTC.

The chain combines TRBV2 with TRBJ2-5; tentative D call: TRBD2 (7 bases). This CDR3 is built from 15 residues. Trimming took off 6 bases at V and 1 base at J, with 15 bases between the two ends. The germline gives CDR1 SNHLY, CDR2 FYNNEI. CDR3 in amino acids: CASSRGGGFQETQYF. The CDR3 region has the DNA TGTGCCAGCAGCCGGGGAGGGGGGTTCCAAGAGACCCAGTACTTC.

J is TRBJ2-1 and V is TRBV5-8; D gene uncertain. The germline V gene encodes CDR1 SGHTS and CDR2 YDEGEE. V was trimmed by 0 bases and J by 5 bases, leaving 9 bases between them. The CDR3 length is 14 residues. CDR3: CASSLEGRHNEQFF. The CDR3, as DNA: TGTGCCAGCAGCTTGGAGGGCCGTCACAATGAGCAGTTCTTC.

CDR3 region: CASSLKFGSPQHF. Here the CDR3 DNA reads TGTGCCAGCAGCTTAAAATTTGGTTCGCCCCAGCATTTT. V gene TRBV7-3 combines with J gene TRBJ1-5; D gene unclear. The CDR3 is made up of 13 amino acids. Trimming took 1 base from V and 9 from J, leaving 10 bases between them. CDR1 and CDR2 (germline): SGHTA, FQGTGA.

The chain links TRBV30 to TRBJ1-4; 10 bases map to TRBD1. The CDR3 length is 15 residues. Germline V gene sequence: CDR1 GTSNPN, CDR2 SVGIG (reference sequence). J was trimmed by 8 bases and V by 1 base; bases with no gene match: 7. As DNA, the CDR3 is TGTGCCTGGAGTGGCCGGGACAGGGGTGGGGAAAAACTGTTTTTT. This codes for CAWSGRDRGGEKLFF.

This clone was counted only a few times. This sample includes further DNA sequences coding for the same CDR3. The genes are TRBV19 and TRBJ2-7, with a tentative D call TRBD1 (5 bases). V lost 5 bases, J lost 2 bases, and 10 bases lay in between. The length of the CDR3 is 13 residues. Germline values: CDR1 LNHDA, CDR2 SQIVND (reference sequence). The CDR3 nucleotides are TGTGCCAGTAGTGCAGGGCAGGCCTACGAGCAGTACTTC. It codes for CASSAGQAYEQYF. Using reference TRBV19 and TRBJ2-7 for the parts outside the CDR3, the full variable domain is DGGITQSPKYLFRKEGQNVTLSCEQNLNHDAMYWYRQDPGQGLRLIYYSQIVNDFQKGDIAEGYSVSREKKESFPLTVTSAQKNPTAFYLCASSAGQAYEQYFGPGTRLTVT.

The chain employs TRBV6-1 and TRBJ1-2; TRBD1 might be the D (5 bases). CDR1 and CDR2 (germline): MNHNS, SASEGT. The ends were cut back, 3 bases at V and 1 base at J, with 9 bases in the middle. This CDR3 region has 14 residues. CDR3 in DNA: TGTGCCAGCAGTGATGTGGGGGGTAACTATGGCTACACCTTC. Encoded protein: CASSDVGGNYGYTF.